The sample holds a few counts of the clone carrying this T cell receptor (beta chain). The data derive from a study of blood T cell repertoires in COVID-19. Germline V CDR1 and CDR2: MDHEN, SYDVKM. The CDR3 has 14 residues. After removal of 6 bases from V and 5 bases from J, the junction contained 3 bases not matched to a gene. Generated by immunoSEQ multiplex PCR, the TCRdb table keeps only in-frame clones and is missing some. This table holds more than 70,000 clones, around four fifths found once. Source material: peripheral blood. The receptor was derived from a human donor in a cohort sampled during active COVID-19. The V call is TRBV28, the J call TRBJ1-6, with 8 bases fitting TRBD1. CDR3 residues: CASRQTGDNSPLHF. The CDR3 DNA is TGTGCCAGCAGACAGACAGGGGATAATTCACCCCTCCACTTT.